This T cell receptor (beta chain) was obtained from a study of cytomegalovirus exposure and HLA in healthy donors. Study-wide points: Listed as cytomegalovirus-associated were more than 150 TCR beta chains. A link between a missense DCLRE1C variant and TCR beta V- and J-gene trimming emerged from a later analysis. The records held CMV serostatus as the only immune exposure information.

Primers: 60 Vbeta forward and 13 Jbeta reverse. The data were produced by immunoSEQ multiplex PCR, yet TCRdb's version contains in-frame clones alone and is incomplete. This sample carries roughly 150,000 clones, 75% of them seen once, and the ten largest clones take under 3%. Germline V gene data show CDR1 as SGHTA and CDR2 as FQGTGA. The CDR3 consists of 15 residues. The V and J ends lost 2 bases and 10 bases, in that order; junction bases with no gene match: 10. This clone was seen only a few times. The antigen is unknown. This TCR was recovered from a woman between 45 and 60 years old in good health and CMV-seropositive. The chain recombines TRBV7-3 with TRBJ2-1; 8 nucleotides agree with TRBD2. Sequenced: PBMCs. For the CDR3, the DNA is TGTGCCAGCAGCTTACTTGGCGGGGGGTTTAGGGAGCAGTTCTTC. Protein product: CASSLLGGGFREQFF.